This T cell receptor beta chain was identified in a study of identical twins listed by TCRdb under 2016. Describing the broader study: TCR alpha and beta repertoires from monozygotic twins, unrelated adults of various ages and cord blood were deep-sequenced to test whether fetal clonotypes persist. To rule out contamination, the twin experiments were replicated at different times with different library preparation protocols. The paper as a whole reports these results and caveats: Excess twin sharing in beta out-of-frame sequences was weaker because fewer shared sequences lowered the signal-to-noise ratio. Conclusions relied on cross-sectional statistical analysis, since the same donors could not be followed over many years. Out-of-frame TCR alpha sharing in monozygotic twins was systematically underestimated by recombination models, whereas sharing between unrelated individuals was in agreement with the recombination models. Invariant T cells such as MAIT and iNKT could partly confound zero-insertion analyses, though diverse VJ usage argued against this for most clonotypes. Out-of-frame TCR alpha sequences shared between twins showed an excess of low generation-probability sequences compared with coincidental sharing between unrelated individuals. Abundant cord blood beta clonotypes carried fewer insertions; young adult naive repertoires showed a weaker similar trend, while memory repertoires showed none.

This clonotype turned up a few times. The target of this receptor is not known. Nothing much larger sits one base from this clone, and base qualities are not available. V is cut back by 8 bases and J by 0 bases, with 10 bases in the junction unmatched. The germline V gene gives CDR1 as SGHVS and CDR2 as FNYEAQ. Counted from cysteine to phenylalanine, this CDR3 has 15 amino acids. CDR3 DNA is the only sequence kept; it has 45 bases, read in frame from the first base. Library construction relied on 5' RACE. For sequencing, an Illumina HiSeq 2000 was employed. A universal primer binding site was introduced by template switching, and a unique molecular identifier was present in the final cDNA, enabling accurate counting of TCR cDNA molecules. First-strand cDNA for TCR alpha and beta chains was synthesized from specific primers in the conserved constant-segment region. Each cDNA library was double barcoded, with a SMART-Mk sample barcode plus Illumina barcodes, to control for contamination. TruSeq adapter sequences and Illumina sample barcodes were added in two successive PCR steps. TCR alpha and beta cDNA libraries were sequenced on the Illumina HiSeq platform with custom primers. On the authors' methods: Unique molecular identifiers were extracted from raw reads with MiGEC, and CDR3 positions were determined with MiXCR. For each individual, recombination models were inferred using an EM algorithm with the repgenHMM and IGoR tools. The tcR package in R was used for shared clonotype analysis, with sharing normalized by the product of cloneset sizes. To study raw recombination free of thymic and clonal selection effects, out-of-frame nonproductive sequences were analyzed. TCRdb reworked the public reads: Q25 trimming with fastp, MiXCR clone assembly, productive beta chains retained. Rows merge per CDR3 protein into single entries with the most common DNA and genes. In this record, the V and J calls reflect TCRdb's handling and not the investigators' own analysis. In all, the sample holds hundreds of thousands of distinct CDR3 sequences, and approximately 24% of those were seen once. The ten largest clones add up to around 3% of the sample.

Every donor in the study was a healthy Caucasian. The twin cohort comprised three pairs of female monozygotic twins, all aged roughly 18 to 30 years. Positive isolation kits from Invitrogen were used to isolate the CD4+ and CD8+ T cell populations. These same data were also listed under a study on T cells expressing NK-cell markers. The second source states: Three sorted T-cell subsets (CD3+CD56+NKG2C+, CD3+CD56+NKG2C- and CD3+CD56-NKG2C+) from 8 or 9 donors had their TCR beta-chain repertoires profiled. Among the eight sequenced donors, only one was HCMV-seronegative, while the other seven were HCMV-seropositive. In several experiments an anti-gammadeltaTCR antibody was added to restrict sorting to alphabetaTCR-expressing T cells. In over 5 donors, the dominant CD3+CD56+NKG2C+ clonotypes were among the top 10 CD8+ clonotypes and accounted for roughly 1.0-7.5% of CD8+ T cells. Those dominant clonotypes were again the most abundant among CD3+CD56-NKG2C+ cells in a few donors, at about 28.3-60.1%. Whether the expanded NKG2C-expressing T cell clones were specific for HCMV antigens was left unclear. All eight donors whose samples were sequenced were randomly selected healthy volunteers, three of them men and five women. HCMV serostatus was determined by detecting HCMV-specific IgG in serum with a commercial ELISA kit. MIGEC handled demultiplexing of the reads and grouping by UMI, while MiTCR was used to assemble and quantify clonotypes. To remove erroneous sequences, TCR cDNA sequences were retained only when supported by two or more reads. The tcR package was used for downstream repertoire analysis, and clonotypes were matched across fractions by CDR3 nucleotide sequence plus V segment. Antigen specificity was annotated against VDJdb with VDJmatch, allowing one amino acid substitution in CDR3.

The material sequenced was CD4+ T cells sorted from blood. The sequence joins TRBV7-6 to TRBJ2-7; the junction holds 7 bases that match TRBD1. The source of this sequence is a young woman in good health. The CDR3 region reads CASGSPGGSSYEQYF. The sequence in DNA is TGTGCCAGCGGGTCCCCAGGGGGAAGCTCCTACGAGCAGTACTTC.